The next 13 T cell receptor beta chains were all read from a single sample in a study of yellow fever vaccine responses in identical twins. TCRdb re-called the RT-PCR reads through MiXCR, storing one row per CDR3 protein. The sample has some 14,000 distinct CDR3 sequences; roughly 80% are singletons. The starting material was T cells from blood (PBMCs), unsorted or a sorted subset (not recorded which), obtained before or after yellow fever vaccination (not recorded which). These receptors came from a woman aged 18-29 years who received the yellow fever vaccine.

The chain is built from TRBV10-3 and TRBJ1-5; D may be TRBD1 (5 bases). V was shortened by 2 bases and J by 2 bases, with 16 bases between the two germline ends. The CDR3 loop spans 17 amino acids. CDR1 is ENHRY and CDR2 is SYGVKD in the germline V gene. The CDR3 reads CAISEPLRVGGNQPQHF. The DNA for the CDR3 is TGTGCCATCAGTGAGCCACTCAGGGTAGGTGGCAATCAGCCCCAGCATTTT.

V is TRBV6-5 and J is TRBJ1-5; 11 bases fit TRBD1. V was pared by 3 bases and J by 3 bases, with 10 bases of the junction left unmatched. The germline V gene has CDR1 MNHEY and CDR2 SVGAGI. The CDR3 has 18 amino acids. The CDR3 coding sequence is TGTGCCAGCAGTTATTCCGGGACAGGGGGGAGGGACAATCAGCCCCAGCATTTT. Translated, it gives CASSYSGTGGRDNQPQHF.

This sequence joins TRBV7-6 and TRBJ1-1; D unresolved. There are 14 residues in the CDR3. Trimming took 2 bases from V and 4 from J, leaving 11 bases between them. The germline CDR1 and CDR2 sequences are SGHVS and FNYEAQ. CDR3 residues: CASSLNRGSTEAFF. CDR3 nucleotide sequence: TGTGCCAGCAGCTTAAACAGAGGGTCCACTGAAGCTTTCTTT.

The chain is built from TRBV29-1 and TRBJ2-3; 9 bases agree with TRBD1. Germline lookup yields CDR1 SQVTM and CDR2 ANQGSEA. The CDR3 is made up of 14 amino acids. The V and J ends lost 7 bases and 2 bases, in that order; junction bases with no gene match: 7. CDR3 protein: CSATGTGYTDTQYF. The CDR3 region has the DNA TGCAGCGCAACCGGGACAGGGTACACAGATACGCAGTATTTT.

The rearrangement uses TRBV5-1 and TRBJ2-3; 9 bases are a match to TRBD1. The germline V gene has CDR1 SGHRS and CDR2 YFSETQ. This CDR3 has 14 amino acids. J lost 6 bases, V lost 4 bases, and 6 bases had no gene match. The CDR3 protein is CASSTGQGPDTQYF. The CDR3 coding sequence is TGCGCCAGCAGCACCGGACAGGGGCCCGATACGCAGTATTTT.

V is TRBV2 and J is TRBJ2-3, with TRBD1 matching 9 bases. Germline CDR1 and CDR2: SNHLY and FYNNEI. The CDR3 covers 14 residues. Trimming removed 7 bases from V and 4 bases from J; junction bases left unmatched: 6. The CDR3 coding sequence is TGTGCCAGCAAATGGGACAGGGCCCCAGATACGCAGTATTTT. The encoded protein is CASKWDRAPDTQYF.

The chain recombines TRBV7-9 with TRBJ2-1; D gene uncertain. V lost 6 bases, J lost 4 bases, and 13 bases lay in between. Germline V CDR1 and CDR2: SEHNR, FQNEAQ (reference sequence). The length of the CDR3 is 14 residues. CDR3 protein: CASRRRAEYNEQFF. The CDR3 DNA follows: TGTGCCAGCAGAAGAAGGGCCGAATACAATGAGCAGTTCTTC.

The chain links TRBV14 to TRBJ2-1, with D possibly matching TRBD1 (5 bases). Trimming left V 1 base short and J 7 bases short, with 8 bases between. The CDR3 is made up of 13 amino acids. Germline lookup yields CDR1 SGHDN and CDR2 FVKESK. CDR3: CASSQGQINEQFF. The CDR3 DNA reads TGTGCCAGCAGCCAAGGACAGATTAATGAGCAGTTCTTC.

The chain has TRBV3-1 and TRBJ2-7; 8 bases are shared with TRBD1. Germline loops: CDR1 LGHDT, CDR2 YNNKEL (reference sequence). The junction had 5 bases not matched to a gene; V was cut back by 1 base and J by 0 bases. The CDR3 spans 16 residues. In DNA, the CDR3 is TGTGCCAGCAGCCAAGCGACAGGGGTCAGCTCCTACGAGCAGTACGTC. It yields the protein CASSQATGVSSYEQYV.

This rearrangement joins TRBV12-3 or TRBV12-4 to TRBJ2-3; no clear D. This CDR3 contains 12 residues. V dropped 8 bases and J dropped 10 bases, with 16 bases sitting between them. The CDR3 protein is CASRTALPPQYF. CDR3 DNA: TGTGCCAGCCGTACGGCCCTCCCCCCGCAGTATTTT.

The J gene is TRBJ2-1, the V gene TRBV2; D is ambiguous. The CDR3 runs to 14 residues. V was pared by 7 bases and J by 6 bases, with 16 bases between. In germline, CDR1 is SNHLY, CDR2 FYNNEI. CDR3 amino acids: CASTATNRPNEQFF. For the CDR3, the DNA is TGTGCCAGCACGGCCACCAACCGGCCCAATGAGCAGTTCTTC.

The CDR3 nucleotides are TGCGCCAGCAGCGTTAGCGGGAAGAGCACAGATACGCAGTATTTT. Translated: CASSVSGKSTDTQYF. The genes are TRBV5-1 and TRBJ2-3, with 8 nucleotides matching TRBD2. The CDR3 has 15 amino acids. V gave up 4 bases and J gave up 0 bases; unmatched junction bases: 4. Germline assignment: CDR1 SGHRS and CDR2 YFSETQ.

DNA of the CDR3: TGTGCCAGCAGTCTTAGCGGGTATTACAATGAGCAGTTCTTC. Protein sequence: CASSLSGYYNEQFF. This sequence joins TRBV12-3 or TRBV12-4 and TRBJ2-1, with 7 positions matching TRBD2. With V trimmed by 5 bases and J by 4 bases, 5 bases remained unmatched. This CDR3 comprises 14 residues.